The clone carrying this TCR beta chain appeared a few times. The antigen remains unidentified. The CDR3 totals 16 residues. Germline loops: CDR1 SGHVS, CDR2 FNYEAQ. The V gene lost 2 bases and the J gene lost 0 bases, with 13 bases spanning the gap. This specimen belongs to a study of early T cells in non-severe SARS-CoV-2 infection. Points from the study as a whole: In VDJdb matching, anti-spike CD8 responses were favored while private and CD4 specificities went missing.

Individual cDNA molecules were tagged with unique molecular identifiers, the study reported. TCRdb processed the 5' RACE reads anew with MiXCR; each CDR3 protein has one entry. The sample has about 120,000 distinct CDR3 sequences; around 13% are singletons. This rearrangement joins TRBV7-6 to TRBJ1-2; D might be TRBD1 (5 bases). The clonotype comes from an adult who was a healthcare worker with PCR-confirmed SARS-CoV-2 infection or an uninfected control (not recorded which). The source material was whole blood, sampled at baseline. CDR3: CASSLSGAPSNYGYTF. In nucleotides, the CDR3 is TGTGCCAGCAGCTTAAGCGGGGCACCATCTAACTATGGCTACACCTTC.